One and the same sample provided the 30 T cell receptor beta chains below, sequenced in a study of immune heterogeneity within non-small cell lung tumors. A multiplex PCR containing 32 V primers and 13 J primers was used to amplify TCR beta CDR3. TCRdb redid the calling of the multiplex PCR reads with MiXCR, one entry per CDR3 protein. The sample contains about 5,700 distinct CDR3 sequences, roughly a fifth of which appear only once. At roughly 610 ng per sample, bulk tumor genomic DNA provided the template. Collection of several biopsies per primary tumor, spaced far apart, took place during surgery. Patients had untreated, newly diagnosed non-small cell lung cancer and underwent curative surgery. Sequenced: lung tumor tissue. Source of these receptors: a woman aged 55-75 years with non-small cell lung cancer.

Within the sample, this clonotype is medium-sized. The rearrangement uses TRBV30 and TRBJ2-1, with D hard to call. The V end was cut by 4 bases, the J end by 0 bases, with 13 bases between. The germline V gene encodes CDR1 GTSNPN and CDR2 SVGIG (reference sequence). This CDR3 is built from 15 residues. The CDR3 region has the DNA TGTGCCTGGAACCAGCAGCAGAGCTCCTACAATGAGCAGTTCTTC. Its translation is CAWNQQQSSYNEQFF. Combining the CDR3 with reference TRBV30 and TRBJ2-1 gives the whole variable domain SQTIHQWPATLVQPVGSPLSLECTVEGTSNPNLYWYRQAAGRGLQLLFYSVGIGQISSEVPQNLSASRPQDRQFILSSKKLLLSDSGFYLCAWNQQQSSYNEQFFGPGTRLTVL.

This clonotype appeared many times. V is TRBV9 and J is TRBJ2-1, with a weak D call TRBD1 (5 bases). The V gene's germline CDR1 is SGDLS and CDR2 YYNGEE. The CDR3 sequence is 15 residues long. V was pared by 0 bases and J by 3 bases, with 10 bases between. The CDR3 sequence is CASSVGGRDYNEQFF. CDR3 bases: TGTGCCAGCAGCGTAGGTGGCAGGGACTACAATGAGCAGTTCTTC.

Comment on this clonotype: With a much larger clone just one base away, this may be a read error. CDR3 amino acids: CASSDSPGSEAAFF. The CDR3 DNA is TGTGCCAGCAGTGACTCACCCGGCTCAGAGGCTGCTTTCTTT. The chain couples TRBV6-4 to TRBJ1-1; no clear D. The V end lost 0 bases, the J end lost 11 bases, and 16 bases lay between the germline ends. Looked up from germline, CDR1 is MRHNA and CDR2 is SNTAGT. The CDR3 contains 14 residues.

This rearrangement joins TRBV10-3 to TRBJ1-6; D might be TRBD1 (5 bases). From germline, CDR1 is ENHRY and CDR2 SYGVKD. The CDR3 is 14 amino acids. The V end was cut by 3 bases, the J end by 5 bases, with 8 bases between. Here the CDR3 DNA reads TGTGCCATCAGTGACCGGGGGAATAATTCACCCCTCCACTTT. This codes for CAISDRGNNSPLHF.

Details on this clonotype: This may arise from a read error, as a much more abundant clone is one base away. V gene TRBV5-1 combines with J gene TRBJ1-6; unclear D gene. CDR1 and CDR2 from the germline V gene are SGHRS and YFSETQ. Trimming took off 1 base at V and 7 bases at J, with 15 bases between the two ends. CDR3 size: 16 residues. DNA of the CDR3: TGCGCCAGCAGCTTGTCCCTCAAACCTAGGAATTCACCCCTCCACTTT. Its protein is CASSLSLKPRNSPLHF.

This clonotype is deemed medium-sized. The chain combines TRBV12-3 or TRBV12-4 with TRBJ2-2; D ambiguous. V was shortened by 2 bases and J by 6 bases, with 1 base between the two germline ends. This CDR3 region has 11 residues. CDR3 nucleotides: TGTGCCAGCAGTTTACCCGGGGAGCTGTTTTTT. It encodes CASSLPGELFF.

This clonotype was seen repeatedly, ten times or more. V gene TRBV4-2 combines with J gene TRBJ1-2, with a tentative D call TRBD1 (6 bases). The germline gives CDR1 LGHNA, CDR2 YNFKEQ. Trimming removed 1 base from V and 5 bases from J, with 11 bases in between. CDR3 length: 14 residues. This CDR3 reads CASSQGRGGYGYTF. The CDR3 DNA follows: TGTGCCAGCAGCCAAGGCAGGGGAGGATATGGCTACACCTTC.

This clonotype counts as medium-sized (0.01 to 0.1%). The V and J genes are TRBV6-1 and TRBJ1-2; 7 nucleotides line up with TRBD1. CDR3 length: 15 residues. The V and J ends lost 0 bases and 3 bases, in that order; junction bases with no gene match: 4. CDR1 is MNHNS, CDR2 SASEGT, per germline. This CDR3 is CASSEADRLYYGYTF. DNA of the CDR3: TGTGCCAGCAGTGAAGCGGACAGGCTCTACTATGGCTACACCTTC.

A remark on this clonotype: A much larger clone lies a single base off, so this may be a read error. The gene calls are TRBV7-6 and TRBJ2-7; D ambiguous. Germline lookup yields CDR1 SGHVS and CDR2 FNYEAQ. The CDR3 length is 12 residues. CDR3 protein: CAGSLGPNEQYF. In DNA, the CDR3 is TGTGCCGGCAGCTTGGGTCCCAACGAGCAGTACTTC.

This clonotype ranks as medium-sized. The chain employs TRBV2 and TRBJ2-7; TRBD2 aligns across 7 bases. Germline loops: CDR1 SNHLY, CDR2 FYNNEI. The V gene end was trimmed by 6 bases and the J gene end by 1 base; junction bases not matched to a gene: 12. The CDR3 is made up of 16 amino acids. CDR3 nucleotides: TGTGCCAGCAGCCCACGTCACAGGACTAGATCCTACGAGCAGTACTTC. Its translation: CASSPRHRTRSYEQYF.

In this sample, this clonotype is medium-sized. The CDR3 loop is CASSAPGHRSTNYGYTF. CDR3 coding DNA: TGTGCCAGCAGTGCCCCGGGACACAGATCTACTAACTATGGCTACACCTTC. V usage is TRBV6-2 or TRBV6-3 and J usage is TRBJ1-2; D possibly corresponds to TRBD1 (6 bases). Per the germline V gene, CDR1 is MNHEY and CDR2 is SVGEGT. V was cut by 5 bases and J by 0 bases, with 19 bases left in between. The CDR3 runs 17 residues.

The chain recombines TRBV6-4 with TRBJ1-4; D call uncertain. V gave up 7 bases and J gave up 6 bases, with 12 bases separating them. The CDR3 extends over 13 amino acids. Germline CDR1 MRHNA, CDR2 SNTAGT. DNA for the CDR3: TGTGCCAGCAAGAGGGTTACTGATGAAAAACTGTTTTTT. Its translation: CASKRVTDEKLFF.

This clonotype turned up a few times. V and J are TRBV4-3 and TRBJ1-1, with 7 bases aligning to TRBD1. Germline V CDR1 and CDR2: LGHNA, YSLEER. With V trimmed by 8 bases and J by 2 bases, 5 bases remained unmatched. The CDR3 runs to 13 residues. This chain's CDR3 is CASGTDTNTEAFF. In DNA form, the CDR3 reads TGCGCCAGCGGGACAGACACTAACACTGAAGCTTTCTTT.

Sample share makes this clonotype medium-sized. The J gene is TRBJ2-3, the V gene TRBV30; D is possibly TRBD2 (7 bases). The CDR3 has 14 residues. Germline V lookup: CDR1 GTSNPN, CDR2 SVGIG (reference sequence). V was pared by 2 bases and J by 3 bases, with 12 bases between. This chain's CDR3 is CAWSRGGETDTQYF. In DNA, the CDR3 is TGTGCCTGGAGTAGGGGGGGGGAGACAGATACGCAGTATTTT. The whole variable domain, remainder taken from reference TRBV30 and TRBJ2-3, is SQTIHQWPATLVQPVGSPLSLECTVEGTSNPNLYWYRQAAGRGLQLLFYSVGIGQISSEVPQNLSASRPQDRQFILSSKKLLLSDSGFYLCAWSRGGETDTQYFGPGTRLTVL.

Concerning this clonotype itself: This clone may be a read error of a much larger clone one base away. The chain is built from TRBV15 and TRBJ2-2, with D maybe TRBD1 (6 bases). This CDR3 contains 16 residues. Germline V gene sequence: CDR1 LNHNV, CDR2 YYDKDF (reference sequence). V dropped 1 base and J dropped 4 bases, with 13 bases sitting between them. The CDR3 loop is CATSRGLGAGTGELFF. In nucleotides, the CDR3 is TGTGCCACCAGCAGAGGTCTGGGGGCAGGCACCGGGGAGCTGTTTTTT.

This clonotype is medium-sized (0.01 to 0.1%). This sequence joins TRBV4-1 and TRBJ1-5; TRBD1 agrees at 8 bases. The CDR3 has 13 residues. Looked up from germline, CDR1 is MGHRA and CDR2 is YSYEKL. J lost 8 bases, V lost 2 bases, and 2 bases had no gene match. In nucleotides, the CDR3 is TGCGCCAGCAGCCAAAACAGGGGGAAGCCCCAGCATTTT. Protein product: CASSQNRGKPQHF.

In its sample, this clonotype is medium-sized. V and J are TRBV20-1 and TRBJ2-7, with TRBD2 identical over 11 bases. V dropped 3 bases and J dropped 3; count of bases not matched to a gene: 1. CDR1 and CDR2 from the germline V gene are DFQATT and SNEGSKA (reference sequence). The CDR3 loop spans 13 amino acids. CDR3 DNA sequence: TGCAGTGCTAGCCTAGCGGGGGGCTACGAGCAGTACTTC. It codes for CSASLAGGYEQYF.

The chain uses TRBV6-1 and TRBJ1-5; D gene ambiguous. This CDR3 contains 15 residues. Germline CDR1 and CDR2: MNHNS and SASEGT. Trimming removed 5 bases from V and 6 bases from J, with 17 bases in between. DNA of the CDR3: TGTGCCAGCAGTTTAACGGACCTCATCGCTCAGCCCCAGCATTTT. Translating it yields CASSLTDLIAQPQHF.

The V gene is TRBV7-9, the J gene TRBJ2-1, with D unclear. CDR3 length: 12 residues. CDR1 and CDR2 (germline): SEHNR, FQNEAQ (reference sequence). Between the trimmed V and J ends, which lost 5 bases and 15 bases, there was a span of 17 bases. Written as DNA, the CDR3 is TGTGCCAGCAGCCCCAAGGGTGGATGGTGGTTCTTC. Protein: CASSPKGGWWFF.

The chain couples TRBV9 to TRBJ1-1; TRBD1 agrees at 10 bases. CDR1 and CDR2 from the germline V gene are SGDLS and YYNGEE. The V segment lost 4 bases and the J segment 4 bases; nucleotides outside the gene matches: 4. The CDR3 totals 14 residues. The CDR3 reads CASSTGQGITEAFF. CDR3 DNA sequence: TGTGCCAGCAGCACGGGACAGGGGATCACTGAAGCTTTCTTT. The full variable domain, with the rest looked up from reference TRBV9 and TRBJ1-1, is DSGVTQTPKHLITATGQRVTLRCSPRSGDLSVYWYQQSLDQGLQFLIQYYNGEERAKGNILERFSAQQFPDLHSELNLSSLELGDSALYFCASSTGQGITEAFFGQGTRLTVV.

This clonotype was counted between two and nine times. The rearrangement uses TRBV12-5 and TRBJ1-3, with D uncertain. The CDR3 is made up of 10 amino acids. Trimming stripped 3 bases from V and 6 bases from J, with 0 bases between. The germline V gene encodes CDR1 LGHNT and CDR2 FRNRAP. CDR3 DNA: TGTGCTAGTGGTTTAAACACCATATATTTT. This encodes CASGLNTIYF.

Ten or more counts support this clonotype. This chain links TRBV9 with TRBJ2-7, with D hard to call. CDR3 length: 16 residues. Germline V lookup: CDR1 SGDLS, CDR2 YYNGEE. The V and J ends lost 2 bases and 6 bases respectively, with 21 bases between them. The DNA for the CDR3 is TGTGCCAGCAGCGTCCGACCGGAAGCCAAACCCCCCGAGCAGTACTTC. This codes for CASSVRPEAKPPEQYF.

This clonotype is medium-sized (0.01 to 0.1%). The chain links TRBV15 to TRBJ2-1, with 7 bases identical to TRBD2. CDR3 length equals 14 residues. After removal of 8 bases from V and 1 base from J, the junction contained 5 bases not matched to a gene. From germline, CDR1 is LNHNV and CDR2 YYDKDF (reference sequence). The CDR3 coding sequence is TGTGCCACCTGTCCGGGAGGTTCCTACAATGAGCAGTTCTTC. Encoded protein: CATCPGGSYNEQFF.

Worth noting for this clonotype: This may be a read error, as it is one base from a much larger clone. This rearrangement joins TRBV5-1 to TRBJ2-2; 10 bases map to TRBD1. The CDR3 contains 17 residues. From germline, CDR1 is SGHRS and CDR2 YFSETQ. CDR3 amino acids: CVSSFGQTGGRAGELFF. In nucleotides, the CDR3 is TGCGTCAGCAGCTTTGGACAGACAGGGGGCAGGGCCGGGGAGCTGTTTTTT.

This clonotype is labeled as medium-sized (0.01 to 0.1%). The rearrangement links TRBV28 to TRBJ2-7; D perhaps matches TRBD2 (6 bases). V lost 7 bases and J 4 bases, leaving 17 bases between the germline ends. The CDR3 runs to 14 residues. CDR1 and CDR2 (germline): MDHEN, SYDVKM. The CDR3, as DNA: TGTGCCAGCACCCCCGGCACGCGGGGATACGAGCAGTACTTC. Encoded protein: CASTPGTRGYEQYF.

The chain carries TRBV5-6 and TRBJ2-5; 7 bases are a match to TRBD1. This CDR3 has 16 residues. The germline V gene encodes CDR1 SGHDT and CDR2 YYEEEE. With V trimmed by 6 bases and J by 5 bases, 16 bases remained unmatched. CDR3 coding DNA: TGTGCCAGCACCCACTCGGGGCAGGGGGAAGGGGAGACCCAGTACTTC. The encoded protein is CASTHSGQGEGETQYF.

By proportion, this clonotype is medium-sized. This chain connects TRBV6-1 to TRBJ1-5; the match to TRBD1 covers 8 bases. V gave up 2 bases and J gave up 2 bases; unmatched junction bases: 5. The germline gives CDR1 MNHNS, CDR2 SASEGT. This CDR3 is built from 16 residues. In DNA form, the CDR3 reads TGTGCCAGCAGTGAACAGACAGGGGTTGGCAATCAGCCCCAGCATTTT. Its protein is CASSEQTGVGNQPQHF.

This clonotype is labeled as medium-sized. The chain is built from TRBV9 and TRBJ2-2, with D hard to call. This CDR3 has 14 residues. From germline, CDR1 is SGDLS and CDR2 YYNGEE. The V end was cut by 7 bases, the J end by 2 bases, with 12 bases between. CDR3: CASARTGNTGELFF. For the CDR3, the DNA is TGTGCCAGCGCCCGGACGGGCAACACCGGGGAGCTGTTTTTT.

Only a few counts were recorded for this clonotype. The chain combines TRBV18 with TRBJ2-3; 9 bases are shared with TRBD1. CDR3 length: 16 residues. V shed 4 bases, J shed 1 base, and the junction held 6 bases outside the gene matches. CDR1 is KGHSH and CDR2 is LQKENI in the germline V gene. CDR3: CASSLGQGSGTDTQYF. DNA for the CDR3: TGTGCCAGCTCACTGGGACAGGGAAGTGGCACAGATACGCAGTATTTT.

This clonotype has just one count. One base away lies a much larger clone, so this may be a sequencing read error. This rearrangement joins TRBV7-8 to TRBJ1-2, with unresolved D. The CDR3 extends over 13 amino acids. CDR1 is SGHVS and CDR2 is FQNEAQ in the germline V gene. V shed 1 base and J shed 6 bases, with 9 bases lying between them. The CDR3 coding sequence is TGTGCCAGCAGCTTAGACGCGTGGAATGGCTACACCTTC. This encodes CASSLDAWNGYTF.